These T cell receptor beta chains were read from a single sample in a study of monozygotic twins with inflammatory bowel disease. TCRdb re-called the 5' RACE reads, yielding one record per CDR3 amino acid sequence without DNA. In total, the table holds around 450,000 distinct CDR3 sequences. What was sequenced was blood. The receptors shown here come from a human donor with ulcerative colitis or Crohn's disease, or a healthy co-twin of an affected twin (not recorded which). CDR3s include the opening cysteine and the closing phenylalanine or tryptophan.

CDR3aa	j_gene	v_gene
CASSQNTPILDEQFF	TRBJ2-1	TRBV11-2
CASSRDTANSPLHF	TRBJ1-6	TRBV12-3/TRBV12-4
CASTLDGSLNEQFF	TRBJ2-1	TRBV6-6
CASSSGGFGNEQFF	TRBJ2-1	TRBV5-1
CSARTQASGGARTYNEQFF	TRBJ2-1	TRBV20-1
CAISGQGHPGGTEAFF	TRBJ1-1	TRBV10-3
CATSRDLGIAGTYEQYF	TRBJ2-7	TRBV15
CASSLGTGKNEQYF	TRBJ2-7	TRBV7-2
CAISEGVGGGEKLFF	TRBJ1-4	TRBV10-3
CASSLRLAGIHEQFF	TRBJ2-1	TRBV7-8
CASSEAGTVNTGELFF	TRBJ2-2	TRBV5-1
CASSLRGGGVGNTIYF	TRBJ1-3	TRBV7-6
CASSEGRRDTEAFF	TRBJ1-1	TRBV5-1
CATDEGGGEQFF	TRBJ2-1	TRBV3-1
CSAMDREKQYF	TRBJ2-7	TRBV20-1
CASSLARTGLVVAKNIQYF	TRBJ2-4	TRBV12-3/TRBV12-4
CASRLGRMNTEAFF	TRBJ1-1	TRBV12-3/TRBV12-4
CASSQGWSGNTIYF	TRBJ1-3	TRBV3-1
CASSRFGEVTNYGYTF	TRBJ1-2	TRBV7-8
CASSLAPQVNEQFF	TRBJ2-1	TRBV5-1
CASSIPSGRYPGWEQYF	TRBJ2-7	TRBV4-1
CASSLTSFSGEQYF	TRBJ2-7	TRBV7-9
CASARQGSPLHF	TRBJ1-6	TRBV2